This is a list of T cell receptor beta chains from one sample in a study of shared clonotypes between healthy human individuals. TCRdb's copy holds only in-frame clones and misses some; the assay was immunoSEQ multiplex PCR. The table includes about 2 million clones, about 95% detected once. Sequenced: naive CD8+ T cells sorted from blood. The receptors originated from a young man in good health. Both conserved end residues are part of each CDR3. The order of the fields is CDR3 length, D gene, V gene, J gene, clone size, CDR3 DNA, CDR3 protein. A D gene is named only where the DNA matches it firmly. A clone size is listed for some rows: how often the clone was seen (once, few, many), or a class if it is expanded.

15	TRBD1	TRBV9	TRBJ1-4	.	TGTGCCAGCAGCGTAGAAGGGGGCACTAATGAAAAACTGTTTTTT	CASSVEGGTNEKLFF
17	TRBD1	TRBV25-1	TRBJ1-5	once	TGTGCCAGCAGTGAATACTTGGGACAGGGTGGCAATCAGCCCCAGCATTTT	CASSEYLGQGGNQPQHF
16	TRBD2	TRBV15	TRBJ2-7	.	TGTGCCACCAGCAGACCGGAAAGCTCGGGAGGCGTCGAGCAGTACTTC	CATSRPESSGGVEQYF
14	TRBD1	TRBV15	TRBJ1-2	.	TGTGCCACCAGCAGGGACAGGGATAACTATGGCTACACCTTC	CATSRDRDNYGYTF
15	.	TRBV5-8	TRBJ1-4	.	TGTGCCAGCAGCTTGGCAGACACCTTGCGAGTGAAACTGTTTTTT	CASSLADTLRVKLFF
16	TRBD1	TRBV7-9	TRBJ2-7	.	TGTGCCAGCAGCTTTTTGACCGGGACAGTGTCCTACGAGCAGTACTTC	CASSFLTGTVSYEQYF
16	.	TRBV9	TRBJ2-2	.	TGTGCCAGCAGCTCACGGAGCGGGTTGAACACCGGGGAGCTGTTTTTT	CASSSRSGLNTGELFF
16	.	TRBV7-9	TRBJ2-2	.	TGTGCCAGCAGCTTATTGGGGGCGCGGGACACCGGGGAGCTGTTTTTT	CASSLLGARDTGELFF
15	TRBD2	TRBV18	TRBJ2-7	.	TGTGCCAGCTCTGGGTCCGGGACTACCGACTACGAGCAGTACTTC	CASSGSGTTDYEQYF
14	.	TRBV6-5	TRBJ1-2	once	TGTGCCAGCAGTTACTCGGACGGTGTCCATGGCTACACCTTC	CASSYSDGVHGYTF